In its sample, the clone carrying this TCR beta chain was seen many times. The antigen is unknown. The sample is drawn from a study of T cell repertoires in cytomegalovirus infection. One entry per CDR3 protein, called by TCRdb with MiXCR from the reads. The sample has 310,000 or so distinct CDR3 sequences; about 9.1% are singletons. Study-wide points: Cumulative public TCR beta family frequency identified CMV carriers with the relevant HLA.

CDR1 SEHNR and CDR2 FQNEAQ come from the germline V gene (reference sequence). V shed 5 bases and J 0 bases; nucleotides not matched to a gene: 7. The CDR3 spans 16 residues. The rearrangement links TRBV7-9 to TRBJ1-1; the match to TRBD1 covers 9 bases. The sequenced sample consisted of PBMCs. This clonotype originated in a human donor in good health (CMV status not recorded). Some clones in this sample may be carry-over from other donors' samples. CDR3 nucleotides: TGTGCCAGCAGCGAATACGGACAGGGGCTGAACACTGAAGCTTTCTTT. Translating it yields CASSEYGQGLNTEAFF.